Sequencing of this T cell receptor beta chain was carried out in a study of T-cell memory formation after mild COVID-19. In TCRdb, the 5' RACE reads were re-called with MiXCR into one record per CDR3 protein. The sample holds around 320,000 distinct CDR3 sequences, 14% seen once. Notes on the study in general: Several responding clones turned up in pre-infection memory, indicating that cross-reactive memory may have taken part.

Points on this clonotype: The antigen remains unidentified.

The CDR3 extends over 14 amino acids. V was clipped by 1 base and J by 3 bases; unmatched bases: 3. CDR1 and CDR2 (germline): DFQATT, SNEGSKA (reference sequence). This chain links TRBV20-1 with TRBJ2-5; 9 nucleotides line up with TRBD2. This sequence was found in a man younger than 35 who had mild COVID-19 (a few samples of this study predate the infection). Cell type and time point are not known. Sequenced sample: PBMCs or a T cell subset sorted from them (not recorded which). The CDR3 coding sequence is TGCAGTGCTAGAGCGACTAGCGGCAAAGAGACCCAGTACTTC. It is translated as CSARATSGKETQYF.